The rows below give T cell receptor beta chains drawn from one sample of a study of shared clonotypes between healthy human individuals. Method: immunoSEQ multiplex PCR; TCRdb's copy keeps in-frame clones and lacks some. The sample yields approximately 110,000 clones, more than 65% seen once. The material sequenced was memory CD8+ T cells sorted from blood. Receptors originate from a woman in her twenties or thirties in good health. CDR3s include the opening cysteine and the closing phenylalanine or tryptophan. D genes are given only for firm matches. Clone size appears in some rows only: once, few, many, or a class for an expanded clone.

clone_size d_call cdr3_length j_call v_call cdr3_aa cdr3_nt
many - 16 TRBJ1-3 TRBV6-1 CASSEGIEVAGNTIYF TGTGCCAGCAGTGAAGGAATAGAGGTGGCAGGAAACACCATATATTTT
- - 14 TRBJ2-3 TRBV6-4 CASSVVGGADTQYF TGTGCCAGCAGTGTGGTAGGGGGGGCAGATACGCAGTATTTT
- TRBD1 14 TRBJ1-2 TRBV28 CATIEGQGGYGYTF TGTGCCACCATCGAGGGACAGGGGGGCTATGGCTACACCTTC
- TRBD2 15 TRBJ2-1 TRBV27 CASTRAGGGVNEQFF TGTGCCAGCACTCGAGCGGGAGGGGGGGTAAATGAGCAGTTCTTC
- - 16 TRBJ1-5 TRBV28 CASNQYGAMGNQPQHF TGTGCCAGCAACCAATACGGGGCGATGGGCAATCAGCCCCAGCATTTT
once - 15 TRBJ1-5 TRBV6-5 CASSYSRPGAQPQHF TGTGCCAGCAGTTACTCGAGGCCGGGAGCCCAGCCCCAGCATTTT
- - 17 TRBJ1-2 TRBV18 CASSPPRPDPTNYGYTF TGTGCCAGCTCACCACCAAGGCCAGACCCTACTAACTATGGCTACACCTTC
many - 14 TRBJ2-3 TRBV14 CASSQGTVTDTQYF TGTGCCAGCAGCCAAGGGACAGTCACAGATACGCAGTATTTT
- - 15 TRBJ2-1 TRBV28 CASSLIVETNNEQFF TGTGCCAGCAGTTTAATTGTAGAGACTAACAATGAGCAGTTCTTC
- - 15 TRBJ2-7 TRBV5-1 CASSFYRDSDYEQYF TGCGCCAGCAGCTTTTACCGGGACTCTGACTACGAGCAGTACTTC
- - 13 TRBJ1-5 TRBV7-9 CASSSDPYQPQHF TGTGCCAGCAGCTCTGACCCTTATCAGCCCCAGCATTTT
- - 14 TRBJ2-5 TRBV5-1 CASRLPGPQETQYF TGCGCCAGCAGGCTACCGGGACCTCAAGAGACCCAGTACTTC
- - 15 TRBJ1-4 TRBV5-4 CASSLEAGSGEKLFF TGTGCCAGCAGCTTGGAGGCAGGGTCGGGGGAAAAACTGTTTTTT
- TRBD1 14 TRBJ2-7 TRBV6-1 CASSGDRGTYEQYF TGTGCCAGCAGTGGGGACAGGGGGACCTACGAGCAGTACTTC
- TRBD2 12 TRBJ2-7 TRBV28 CASSGLAAEQYF TGTGCCAGCAGCGGACTAGCGGCCGAGCAGTACTTC
- - 14 TRBJ2-6 TRBV29-1 CSVVAGFEANVLTF TGCAGCGTTGTAGCAGGGTTTGAGGCCAACGTCCTGACTTTC
- - 15 TRBJ1-2 TRBV6-4 CASSEGGKDSGGYTF TGTGCCAGCAGTGAAGGGGGGAAAGACAGCGGAGGCTACACCTTC
- - 13 TRBJ2-7 TRBV4-1 CASSQVDGNEQYF TGCGCCAGCAGCCAAGTAGACGGGAACGAGCAGTACTTC
- TRBD1 12 TRBJ1-4 TRBV27 CASRLDRGELFF TGTGCCAGCAGACTCGACAGGGGAGAACTGTTTTTT
- TRBD2 16 TRBJ2-1 TRBV25-1 CASSDSTGGQLDEQFF TGTGCCAGCAGTGACAGTACGGGAGGCCAGTTAGATGAGCAGTTCTTC
- - 14 TRBJ1-3 TRBV29-1 CSVRTVYSGNTIYF TGCAGCGTTAGGACCGTATACTCTGGAAACACCATATATTTT
many TRBD2 18 TRBJ2-7 TRBV7-8 CASSLGPYSGSPSYEQYF TGTGCCAGCAGCTTAGGACCATATAGCGGGAGTCCCTCCTACGAGCAGTACTTC
- - 13 TRBJ2-5 TRBV10-3 CAISELGQETQYF TGTGCCATCAGTGAGTTAGGACAAGAGACCCAGTACTTC
many - 11 TRBJ1-1 TRBV20-1 CSATRTDEAFF TGCAGTGCTACTCGGACAGATGAAGCTTTCTTT
- - 14 TRBJ1-2 TRBV18 CATAGGTHNYGYTF TGTGCCACCGCGGGGGGAACCCATAACTATGGCTACACCTTC
- - 12 TRBJ1-1 TRBV18 CASYDGGTEAFF TGTGCCAGCTATGATGGGGGAACTGAAGCTTTCTTT
- TRBD2 14 TRBJ2-1 TRBV29-1 CSATIAGAFNEQFF TGCAGCGCGACAATAGCGGGAGCTTTCAATGAGCAGTTCTTC
- - 13 TRBJ2-7 TRBV29-1 CSVAGQGAYEQYF TGCAGCGTTGCGGGACAAGGCGCCTACGAGCAGTACTTC
- - 11 TRBJ2-7 TRBV9 CASSSRGEQYF TGTGCCAGCAGCAGCCGAGGCGAGCAGTACTTC
- TRBD1 15 TRBJ2-7 TRBV4-1 CASSQRTGGVYEQYF TGCGCCAGCAGCCAACGGACAGGGGGGGTCTACGAGCAGTACTTC
- TRBD2 14 TRBJ2-1 TRBV13 CASSLSAGENEQFF TGTGCCAGCAGCTTATCAGCGGGAGAAAATGAGCAGTTCTTC
- - 15 TRBJ2-3 TRBV28 CASSFQGEGTDTQYF TGTGCCAGCAGTTTCCAGGGGGAGGGCACAGATACGCAGTATTTT
- - 14 TRBJ2-7 TRBV2 CASNGQIPPREQYF TGTGCCAGCAATGGACAAATCCCTCCCCGCGAGCAGTACTTC
- TRBD2 15 TRBJ2-1 TRBV19 CASSLAGDGYNEQFF TGTGCCAGTAGTTTAGCGGGAGACGGTTACAATGAGCAGTTCTTC
- - 12 TRBJ1-2 TRBV19 CATQTALYGYTF TGTGCCACCCAGACAGCTCTGTATGGCTACACCTTC
- - 12 TRBJ2-3 TRBV7-9 CASSRDADTQYF TGTGCCAGCAGCCGAGATGCAGATACGCAGTATTTT
- - 13 TRBJ1-1 TRBV6-6 CASSWAMNTEAFF TGTGCCAGCAGTTGGGCTATGAACACTGAAGCTTTCTTT
- TRBD2 18 TRBJ2-6 TRBV28 CASSSRGRRGSGANVLTF TGTGCCAGCAGTTCGCGGGGGAGGAGGGGCTCTGGGGCCAACGTCCTGACTTTC
- TRBD2 17 TRBJ2-1 TRBV2 CASSDRVSGRFYNEQFF TGTGCCAGCAGTGATAGGGTTAGCGGGAGGTTCTACAATGAGCAGTTCTTC
- - 16 TRBJ2-2 TRBV5-6 CASSLRPGETTGELFF TGTGCCAGCAGCTTGCGTCCTGGGGAAACCACCGGGGAGCTGTTTTTT
- - 14 TRBJ2-2 TRBV6-1 CASSSLSNTGELFF TGTGCCAGCAGTTCCCTCTCGAACACCGGGGAGCTGTTTTTT
- - 15 TRBJ1-5 TRBV18 CASSPDSNSNQPQHF TGTGCCAGCTCACCAGATAGCAATAGCAATCAGCCCCAGCATTTT
- - 14 TRBJ1-2 TRBV28 CASSFGRANYGYTF TGTGCCAGCAGTTTTGGAAGGGCGAACTATGGCTACACCTTC
few - 16 TRBJ2-6 TRBV15 CATSRDTSSGANVLTF TGTGCCACCAGCAGAGATACATCCTCTGGGGCCAACGTCCTGACTTTC
- - 14 TRBJ1-2 TRBV29-1 CSVSTDDGSYGYTF TGCAGCGTCTCGACAGATGACGGATCCTATGGCTACACCTTC
few - 9 TRBJ1-2 TRBV29-1 CSPDYGYTF TGCAGCCCGGACTATGGCTACACCTTC
- - 12 TRBJ2-2 TRBV6-6 CASKPWNGELFF TGTGCCAGCAAGCCATGGAACGGGGAGCTGTTTTTT
- - 15 TRBJ2-1 TRBV5-1 CASSPASASYNEQFF TGCGCCAGCAGCCCGGCCTCAGCCTCCTACAATGAGCAGTTCTTC
many TRBD1 14 TRBJ1-5 TRBV6-1 CASKGDSPNQPQHF TGTGCCAGCAAAGGGGACAGTCCAAATCAGCCCCAGCATTTT
many TRBD2 17 TRBJ2-2 TRBV7-9 CASSLERLAGVAGELFF TGTGCCAGCAGCTTAGAACGACTAGCGGGAGTAGCCGGGGAGCTGTTTTTT
- - 14 TRBJ2-3 TRBV10-1 CASGQGFRTDTQYF TGCGCCAGCGGTCAGGGATTTCGCACAGATACGCAGTATTTT
- TRBD1 13 TRBJ2-7 TRBV27 CASGQGHPYEQYF TGTGCCAGTGGACAGGGGCATCCCTACGAGCAGTACTTC
- TRBD1 14 TRBJ1-5 TRBV28 CASSLTGGHQPQHF TGTGCCAGCAGTTTGACAGGGGGGCATCAGCCCCAGCATTTT
- - 13 TRBJ2-7 TRBV7-9 CASTRQTSYEQYF TGTGCCAGCACGAGACAGACCTCCTACGAGCAGTACTTC
- - 13 TRBJ2-7 TRBV5-4 CASSLALGHEQYF TGTGCCAGCAGCTTGGCCCTTGGGCACGAGCAGTACTTC
- - 13 TRBJ2-7 TRBV19 CASSRRSSYEQYF TGTGCCAGTAGCAGGCGGAGCTCCTACGAGCAGTACTTC
- - 14 TRBJ2-2 TRBV10-3 CAIGAVRSPGELFF TGTGCCATCGGGGCAGTTCGGTCCCCCGGGGAGCTGTTTTTT
- - 15 TRBJ2-5 TRBV7-7 CASSFTGRVLETQYF TGTGCCAGCAGCTTCACAGGGAGGGTTTTAGAGACCCAGTACTTC
- - 14 TRBJ2-5 TRBV14 CASSQHGWSETQYF TGTGCCAGCAGCCAACACGGATGGTCGGAGACCCAGTACTTC